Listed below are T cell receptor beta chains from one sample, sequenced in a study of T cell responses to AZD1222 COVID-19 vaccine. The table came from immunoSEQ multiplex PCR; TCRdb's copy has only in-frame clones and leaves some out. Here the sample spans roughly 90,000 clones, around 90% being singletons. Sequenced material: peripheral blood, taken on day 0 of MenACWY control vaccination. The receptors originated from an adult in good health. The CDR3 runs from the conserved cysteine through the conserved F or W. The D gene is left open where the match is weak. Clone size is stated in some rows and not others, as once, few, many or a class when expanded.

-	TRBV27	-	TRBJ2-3	TGTGCCAGCAGTTTTGCAGGTCCAGATACGCAGTATTTT	CASSFAGPDTQYF
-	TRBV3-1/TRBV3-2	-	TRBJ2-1	TGTGCCAGCAGCCAAGGGGTAGAGCAGTTCTTC	CASSQGVEQFF
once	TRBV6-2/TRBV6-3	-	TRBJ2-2	TGTGCCAGCAGTTCCGCGGGACGTTTCTCCGGGGAGCTGTTTTTT	CASSSAGRFSGELFF
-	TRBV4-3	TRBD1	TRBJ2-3	TGCGCCAGCAGCCAAGATCGGAATGGACAGGGGACTTTGGATACGCAGTATTTT	CASSQDRNGQGTLDTQYF
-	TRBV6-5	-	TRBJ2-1	TGTGCCAGCAGTTACTCGGTAGCGGATAGTAATGAGCAGTTCTTC	CASSYSVADSNEQFF
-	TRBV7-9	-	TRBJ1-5	TGTGCCAGCAGCCTAGGGAGCATAAATCAGCCCCAGCATTTT	CASSLGSINQPQHF
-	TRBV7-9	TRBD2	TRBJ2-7	TGTGCCAGCAGCTATCTAGCGGGCGACTACGAGCAGTACTTC	CASSYLAGDYEQYF
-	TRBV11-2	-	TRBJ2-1	TGTGCCAGCAGCCCACGATACAATGAGCAGTTCTTC	CASSPRYNEQFF
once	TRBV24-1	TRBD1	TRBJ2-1	TGTGCCACCGAACCGGGACAGGGATCCAAGCAGTTCTTC	CATEPGQGSKQFF
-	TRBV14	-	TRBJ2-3	TGTGCCAGCAGCCGGGAGGAGATTGTGGCCCATACGCAGTATTTT	CASSREEIVAHTQYF
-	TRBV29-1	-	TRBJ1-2	TGCAGCGTGCGGACAGAGAACTATGGCTACACCTTC	CSVRTENYGYTF
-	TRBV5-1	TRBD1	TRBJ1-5	TGCGCCAGCAGCTTGCTTCCTACAGGGGAGTATAGCAATCAGCCCCAGCATTTT	CASSLLPTGEYSNQPQHF
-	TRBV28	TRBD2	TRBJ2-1	TGTGCCAGCAGTCCCCCCGCCCCGGGGGGCAATGAGCAGTTCTTC	CASSPPAPGGNEQFF
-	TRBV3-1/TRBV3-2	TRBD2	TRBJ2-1	TGTGCCAGCAGCCCCGGACTAGCGGGAGGTCTCTCTGGGAATGAGCAGTTCTTC	CASSPGLAGGLSGNEQFF
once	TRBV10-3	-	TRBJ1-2	TGTGCCATCAGTGGAGGAGAGTATGGCTACACCTTC	CAISGGEYGYTF
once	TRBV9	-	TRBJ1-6	TGTGCCAGCAGCGTTTTGGCCAGCTCCTATAATTCACCCCTCCACTTT	CASSVLASSYNSPLHF
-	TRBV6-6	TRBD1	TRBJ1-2	TGTGCCAGCAGTCCCTCCCCGAGACAGGGGTCCTATGGCTACACCTTC	CASSPSPRQGSYGYTF
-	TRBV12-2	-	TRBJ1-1	TGTGCAAGTCGCTTAGGTCTTGGCAGGGAGGGGAACACTGAAGCTTTCTTT	CASRLGLGREGNTEAFF
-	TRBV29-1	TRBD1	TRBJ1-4	TGCAGCGTTGAGCTTAACAGGGGACCTGGTGAAAAACTGTTTTTT	CSVELNRGPGEKLFF
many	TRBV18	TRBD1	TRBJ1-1	TGTGCCAGCTCACCCCCAGGGGGCAGGGTAGCTTTCTTT	CASSPPGGRVAFF
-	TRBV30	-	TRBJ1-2	TGTGCCTGGAGTCCGGGCTCCTATGGCTACACCTTC	CAWSPGSYGYTF
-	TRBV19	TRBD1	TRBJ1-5	TGTGCCAGTAGTAACACGGGACAGGGTTCTCAGCCCCAGCATTTT	CASSNTGQGSQPQHF
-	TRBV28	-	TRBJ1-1	TGTGCCAGCGCCCCAGGGGTCACTGAAGCTTTCTTT	CASAPGVTEAFF
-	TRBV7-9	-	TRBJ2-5	TGTGCCAGCAGCCCCCCACTGGGCACCCAAGAGACCCAGTACTTC	CASSPPLGTQETQYF
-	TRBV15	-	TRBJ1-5	TGTGCCACCAGCGCCCAGGGCGGTCAGCCCCAGCATTTT	CATSAQGGQPQHF
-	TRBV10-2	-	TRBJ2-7	TGCGCCAGCAGCCCCGCTCTCTACGAGCAGTACTTC	CASSPALYEQYF
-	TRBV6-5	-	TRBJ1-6	TGTGCCTGTGGAACCGGGGATAATTCACCCCTCCACTTT	CACGTGDNSPLHF
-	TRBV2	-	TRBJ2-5	TGTGCCAGTGGGGCTTTCCCAGAGACCCAGTACTTC	CASGAFPETQYF
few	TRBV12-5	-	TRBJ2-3	TGTGCTAGTGGTTTGGTAGAAGGAACGCAGTATTTT	CASGLVEGTQYF
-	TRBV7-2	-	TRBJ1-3	TGTGCCAGCAGCTTGCTTGGGGTTTCTGGAAACACCATATATTTT	CASSLLGVSGNTIYF
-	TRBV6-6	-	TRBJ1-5	TGTGCCAGCAGTGACAATCAGCCCCAGCATTTT	CASSDNQPQHF
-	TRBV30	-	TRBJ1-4	TGTGCCTGGACCCAGGGAGGGGCTGGGGAAAAACTGTTTTTT	CAWTQGGAGEKLFF
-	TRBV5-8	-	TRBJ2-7	TGTGCCAGCATCCTCAGGGGCTCCTCCTACGAGCAGTACTTC	CASILRGSSYEQYF
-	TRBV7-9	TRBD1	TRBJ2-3	TGTGCCAGCACGCTCGACAGGGGTCCCCTAGCGCGGTTTGTTATGGATACGCAGTATTTT	CASTLDRGPLARFVMDTQYF
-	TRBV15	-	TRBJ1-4	TGTGCCACCAGCAGTTGGGGACACCCCAATGAAAAACTGTTTTTT	CATSSWGHPNEKLFF